The rows below give T cell receptor beta chains drawn from one sample of a study of cytomegalovirus exposure and HLA in healthy donors. Libraries were prepared by immunoSEQ multiplex PCR; TCRdb keeps only in-frame clonotypes and omits some of them. Among 190,000 or so clones, about 81% were seen once, and the ten largest hold 6.5%. The sequencing input was PBMCs. The receptors originated from a woman in her forties or fifties in good health and CMV-seropositive. Each CDR3 is given with its conserved first and last residue. The D gene is left open where the match is weak. Where a row states a size, it is once, few, many or the class of an expanded clone; other rows omit it.

.	TRBJ2-3	.	TRBV5-1	TGCGCCAGCAGCTTGGGGGACATTCAAGATACGCAGTATTTT	CASSLGDIQDTQYF
once	TRBJ2-3	.	TRBV5-1	TGCGCCAGCAGGGTTAGGGGTTCAGATACGCAGTATTTT	CASRVRGSDTQYF
.	TRBJ2-1	TRBD2	TRBV27	TGTGCCAGCAGTTTGGAGCCGGGACTAGCCTACAATGAGCAGTTCTTC	CASSLEPGLAYNEQFF
.	TRBJ1-1	.	TRBV27	TGTGCCAGCAGTAGAGAGGGGAGGGGGGGAAACACTGAAGCTTTCTTT	CASSREGRGGNTEAFF
.	TRBJ2-1	TRBD2	TRBV5-1	TGCGCCAGCAGCCTTCTAGCGGGACCTATAAACAATGAGCAGTTCTTC	CASSLLAGPINNEQFF
once	TRBJ2-6	.	TRBV4-2	TGTGCCAGCAGCCCCAGTTCCGACTCTGGGGCCAACGGCCTGACTTTC	CASSPSSDSGANGLTF
.	TRBJ2-1	TRBD2	TRBV2	TGTGCCAGCAGAGCTAGCGGGGGGGGTCGTGAGCAGTTCTTC	CASRASGGGREQFF
few	TRBJ1-2	.	TRBV27	TGTGCCAGCAGTTTAGCCAGGGAATATGGCTACACCTTC	CASSLAREYGYTF
.	TRBJ2-7	TRBD1	TRBV19	TGTGCCAGTAACCCGGGACAGGGGTACGAGCAGTACTTC	CASNPGQGYEQYF
.	TRBJ2-1	TRBD2	TRBV9	TGTGCCAGCAGCGTGGGGACTAGCGGCCACAATGAGCAGTTCTTC	CASSVGTSGHNEQFF
.	TRBJ2-3	TRBD1	TRBV5-5	TGTGCCAGCAGCCGATCGTACGCCGGGACAGGGAGCACAGATACGCAGTATTTT	CASSRSYAGTGSTDTQYF
.	TRBJ2-5	TRBD2	TRBV9	TGTGCCAGCAGCGTCTTAGGTGGGGGGGTCGAGACCCAGTACTTC	CASSVLGGGVETQYF
.	TRBJ2-3	.	TRBV27	TGTGCCAGCAGTCGCGACCGGGGGAAGAGCACAGATACGCAGTATTTT	CASSRDRGKSTDTQYF
.	TRBJ2-5	.	TRBV5-5	TGTGCCAGCAGCTCAGGACATGTGGAGACCCAGTACTTC	CASSSGHVETQYF
.	TRBJ2-3	TRBD1	TRBV6-6	TGTGCCACCACAGGGGCTAGCACAGATACGCAGTATTTT	CATTGASTDTQYF